This T cell receptor beta chain stems from a study of control samples from healthy donors and cancer patients. Sequencing was performed with immunoSEQ multiplex PCR; in TCRdb, only in-frame clones are kept and a portion is missing. The sample consists of around 89,000 clones, 82% of them appearing once. The V end lost 5 bases, the J end lost 8 bases, and 6 bases lay between the germline ends. The V gene's germline CDR1 is SGHTA and CDR2 FQGNSA. The CDR3 is 11 amino acids. Sample: blood. The chain recombines TRBV7-2 with TRBJ1-4; D is unclear. This TCR came from a woman aged 55-70 years in good health. The CDR3 region is CASSLSEKLFF. The DNA of the CDR3 is TGTGCCAGCAGCCTCTCCGAAAAACTGTTTTTT.